The 18 T cell receptor beta chains listed next were all sequenced from one sample in a study of T cells in Graves' hyperthyroidism and ophthalmopathy. The source material, RNA transcripts, was used to amplify TCR beta CDR3 regions. First-round RT-PCR of the TCR CDR3 relied on the HTBI primer set. TCRdb re-derived calls from the multiplex PCR reads in MiXCR, one entry per CDR3 protein. The table includes a few hundred thousand distinct CDR3 sequences, approximately 16% detected once. Specimen: blood. The source of these receptors is a woman in her 30s with Graves' ophthalmopathy.

The chain links TRBV5-1 to TRBJ2-3, with no clear D. The CDR3 is 13 residues long. The ends were cut back, 7 bases at V and 6 bases at J, with 15 bases in the middle. Germline-derived CDR1 and CDR2 are SGHRS and YFSETQ. DNA for the CDR3: TGCGCCAGCCGGCTATATAACCCCGATACGCAGTATTTT. It translates to CASRLYNPDTQYF. The complete variable domain, with remaining parts taken from reference TRBV5-1 and TRBJ2-3, reads KAGVTQTPRYLIKTRGQQVTLSCSPISGHRSVSWYQQTPGQGLQFLFEYFSETQRNKGNFPGRFSGRQFSNSRSEMNVSTLELGDSALYLCASRLYNPDTQYFGPGTRLTVL.

This clonotype occurred many times. This chain connects TRBV29-1 to TRBJ2-3; 8 positions agree with TRBD2. Per germline, CDR1 SQVTM and CDR2 ANQGSEA. The CDR3 extends over 17 amino acids. The V gene end was trimmed by 3 bases and the J gene end by 2 bases; junction bases not matched to a gene: 13. CDR3 bases: TGCAGCGTTGACGGTACCACACTAGCGGAGATCACAGATACGCAGTATTTT. Translated: CSVDGTTLAEITDTQYF.

This clonotype has a count of ten or more. This sequence joins TRBV28 and TRBJ2-5; D not certain. Germline lookup yields CDR1 MDHEN and CDR2 SYDVKM. The CDR3 consists of 14 residues. V lost 5 bases, J lost 5 bases, and 15 bases lay in between. As DNA, the CDR3 is TGTGCCAGCAGTGAGAATATCGGGTCGGAGACCCAGTACTTC. Translation gives CASSENIGSETQYF.

J is TRBJ2-5 and V is TRBV20-1, with D perhaps given as TRBD1 or TRBD2 (6 bases each). Trimming removed 1 base at V and 9 bases at J, with 18 bases between. CDR3 length: 14 amino acids. Germline V gives CDR1 DFQATT, CDR2 SNEGSKA (reference sequence). CDR3 DNA sequence: TGCAGTGCTAGAGGGACAGAGGGGGGTTTATCCCAGTACTTC. This codes for CSARGTEGGLSQYF.

This clonotype was counted only a few times. The chain has TRBV11-2 and TRBJ2-7, with D perhaps TRBD1 or TRBD2 (7 bases each). The ends were cut back, 1 base at V and 0 bases at J, with 10 bases in the middle. Per germline, CDR1 SGHAT and CDR2 FQNNGV. This CDR3 region has 15 residues. Here the CDR3 reads CASSLAGGGSYEQYF. The CDR3 DNA follows: TGTGCCAGCAGCTTAGCAGGGGGGGGCTCCTACGAGCAGTACTTC.

This clonotype was counted many times. The chain combines TRBV9 with TRBJ2-3; D uncertain. Germline-derived CDR1 and CDR2 are SGDLS and YYNGEE. The CDR3 sequence is 14 residues long. V was clipped by 1 base and J by 2 bases, with 8 bases between them. This chain's CDR3 is CASSVRQVTDTQYF. CDR3 DNA sequence: TGTGCCAGCAGCGTAAGGCAAGTCACAGATACGCAGTATTTT.

This clonotype was seen only a few times. The chain couples TRBV4-2 to TRBJ2-5, with 13 bases that match TRBD2. The CDR3 contains 17 residues. Germline CDR1 is LGHNA and CDR2 is YNFKEQ. J was trimmed by 5 bases and V by 4 bases; bases with no gene match: 10. The CDR3 region is CASSPSTSGRLGETQYF. The CDR3, as DNA: TGTGCCAGCAGCCCCTCGACTAGCGGGAGGCTCGGGGAGACCCAGTACTTC.

The chain uses TRBV27 and TRBJ2-7; perhaps TRBD1 as D (6 bases). V was cut by 2 bases and J by 3 bases, with 14 bases left in between. This CDR3 comprises 15 residues. Germline V gene data show CDR1 as MNHEY and CDR2 as SMNVEV (reference sequence). The CDR3 protein is CASSLGDMAFYEQYF. CDR3 DNA sequence: TGTGCCAGCAGTTTAGGGGACATGGCCTTCTACGAGCAGTACTTC.

This clonotype was counted many times. This chain uses TRBV5-6 with TRBJ1-1, with D possibly matching TRBD1 (5 bases). Germline lookup yields CDR1 SGHDT and CDR2 YYEEEE. Trimming left V 0 bases short and J 4 bases short, with 7 bases between. The CDR3 spans 13 residues. The CDR3 is CASSLGQITEAFF. CDR3 DNA sequence: TGTGCCAGCAGCTTGGGACAGATCACTGAAGCTTTCTTT.

This clonotype showed up many times. The V call is TRBV7-2, the J call TRBJ2-1; D might be TRBD1 (5 bases). The V gene's germline CDR1 is SGHTA and CDR2 FQGNSA. Between the trimmed V and J ends, which lost 4 bases and 8 bases, there was a span of 21 bases. This CDR3 comprises 16 residues. The CDR3 nucleotides read TGTGCCAGCAGCTCAGAGGCACCAGGGTTTGTCGATGAGCAGTTCTTC. This encodes CASSSEAPGFVDEQFF.

This clonotype showed up many times. The V gene is TRBV7-8, the J gene TRBJ2-3; tentatively, D is TRBD2 (5 bases). With 5 bases removed from V and 5 bases from J, the gap between germline ends came to 14 bases. Germline V gene data show CDR1 as SGHVS and CDR2 as FQNEAQ. The CDR3 contains 14 residues. CDR3 in amino acids: CASSQHWELDTQYF. The CDR3, as DNA: TGTGCCAGCAGCCAACATTGGGAGCTAGATACGCAGTATTTT.

J is TRBJ2-3 and V is TRBV7-8, with D perhaps TRBD1 or TRBD2 (5 bases each). Trimming pared 5 bases from V and 2 bases from J, leaving 17 bases between. The length of the CDR3 is 16 residues. Per germline, CDR1 SGHVS and CDR2 FQNEAQ. The CDR3 region is CASSPSLGTITDTQYF. CDR3 DNA sequence: TGTGCCAGCAGCCCCTCTCTTGGGACCATCACAGATACGCAGTATTTT.

This clonotype has ten or more counts. The V and J genes are TRBV24-1 and TRBJ2-7, with TRBD1 identical over 9 bases. The V and J ends lost 4 bases and 3 bases, in that order; junction bases with no gene match: 9. Per germline, CDR1 KGHDR and CDR2 SFDVKD. CDR3 length equals 16 residues. The CDR3 reads CATSDSGTGTGYEQYF. CDR3 bases: TGTGCCACCAGTGACTCGGGGACAGGGACAGGCTACGAGCAGTACTTC.

In this sample, this clonotype turned up many times. The rearrangement links TRBV28 to TRBJ2-3; no firm D call. The CDR3 is 12 residues long. Germline lookup yields CDR1 MDHEN and CDR2 SYDVKM. The V gene lost 6 bases and the J gene lost 2 bases, with 6 bases spanning the gap. CDR3 sequence: CASRSSTDTQYF. In nucleotides, the CDR3 is TGTGCCAGCAGGAGCTCCACAGATACGCAGTATTTT. The full variable domain, rest sourced from reference TRBV28 and TRBJ2-3, is DVKVTQSSRYLVKRTGEKVFLECVQDMDHENMFWYRQDPGLGLRLIYFSYDVKMKEKGDIPEGYSVSREKKERFSLILESASTNQTSMYLCASRSSTDTQYFGPGTRLTVL.

The chain employs TRBV7-9 and TRBJ1-1; possibly TRBD1 for D (6 bases). The germline CDR1 and CDR2 sequences are SEHNR and FQNEAQ (reference sequence). The length of the CDR3 is 12 residues. V lost 1 base, J lost 11 bases, and 11 bases lay in between. CDR3 in DNA: TGTGCCAGCAGCTTAGAGGGGGGGAGGGCTTTCTTT. This gives the protein CASSLEGGRAFF.

This clonotype was detected many times. The V and J genes are TRBV5-1 and TRBJ2-1; perhaps TRBD2 as D (5 bases). Trimming removed 0 bases from V and 10 bases from J, with 11 bases in between. CDR3 length: 13 residues. Germline CDR1 is SGHRS and CDR2 is YFSETQ. This CDR3 reads CASSLALLGEQFF. CDR3 DNA sequence: TGCGCCAGCAGCTTGGCCTTACTAGGCGAGCAGTTCTTC.

The J gene is TRBJ1-1, the V gene TRBV6-2 or TRBV6-3; D is undetermined. The CDR3 loop spans 11 amino acids. The germline CDR1 and CDR2 sequences are MNHEY and SVGEGT. V was trimmed by 6 bases and J by 11 bases, leaving 13 bases between them. In DNA form, the CDR3 reads TGTGCCAGCAGCCCTGGACCGCCGGCTTTCTTT. Encoded protein: CASSPGPPAFF.

This clonotype has ten or more counts. The rearrangement links TRBV18 to TRBJ1-2; perhaps TRBD1 as D (6 bases). Deletions cut 4 bases from V and 2 bases from J, with 14 bases between. CDR3 length: 15 residues. Per germline, CDR1 KGHSH and CDR2 LQKENI. The CDR3 spells CASSLYRVENYGYTF. The CDR3 DNA sequence: TGTGCCAGCTCACTCTACAGGGTCGAGAACTATGGCTACACCTTC.